One sample yielded the 19 T cell receptor beta chains listed below, sequenced in a study of blood T cell repertoires in COVID-19. Sequencing was performed with immunoSEQ multiplex PCR; in TCRdb, only in-frame clones are kept and a portion is missing. This sample yields approximately 170,000 clones, of which around four fifths are seen a single time; roughly 15% belongs to the top ten. The sequenced sample consisted of peripheral blood. These receptor sequences come from a woman between 70 and 85 years old with COVID-19, enrolled during active disease.

The chain has TRBV5-1 and TRBJ1-4, with 9 bases aligning to TRBD1. V lost 0 bases, J lost 10 bases, and 7 bases stayed unmatched. The germline V gene encodes CDR1 SGHRS and CDR2 YFSETQ. The CDR3 covers 15 residues. CDR3 region: CASSLEGTGYGKLFF. CDR3 DNA: TGCGCCAGCAGCTTGGAGGGGACAGGGTATGGAAAACTGTTTTTT.

The chain joins TRBV29-1 to TRBJ1-2; TRBD1 is a possible D gene (5 bases). The CDR3 spans 11 residues. V lost 4 bases, J lost 5 bases, and 8 bases lay in between. CDR1 SQVTM and CDR2 ANQGSEA come from the germline V gene. CDR3 in DNA: TGCAGCGTTGTGACAGCTTATGGCTACACCTTC. Its translation: CSVVTAYGYTF.

On this clone: At the DNA level, this CDR3 is encoded by other sequences in the same sample as well. The chain employs TRBV30 and TRBJ1-3, with D unclear. The CDR3 runs to 15 residues. Germline lookup yields CDR1 GTSNPN and CDR2 SVGIG (reference sequence). V was cut by 2 bases and J by 0 bases, with 11 bases left in between. CDR3 residues: CAWSRDSGSGNTIYF. The CDR3 bases are TGTGCCTGGAGTCGGGATTCGGGCTCTGGAAACACCATATATTTT.

The chain is built from TRBV14 and TRBJ2-1, with 9 bases fitting TRBD2. Looked up from germline, CDR1 is SGHDN and CDR2 is FVKESK. CDR3 length: 16 amino acids. V lost 4 bases, J lost 4 bases, and 8 bases stayed unmatched. The CDR3 is CASSPLAGGTYNEQFF. The CDR3 nucleotides read TGTGCCAGCAGCCCGCTGGCGGGAGGGACGTACAATGAGCAGTTCTTC.

The V call is TRBV19, the J call TRBJ1-6; 8 bases map to TRBD1. Looked up from germline, CDR1 is LNHDA and CDR2 is SQIVND (reference sequence). This CDR3 is built from 13 residues. V lost 7 bases, J lost 10 bases, and 6 bases stayed unmatched. The DNA of the CDR3 is TGTGCCAGTAACCCGACAGGGGCATCACCCCTCCACTTT. It codes for CASNPTGASPLHF.

The chain is built from TRBV29-1 and TRBJ1-1, with a weak D call TRBD1 (5 bases). Germline V gene lookup returns CDR1 SQVTM and CDR2 ANQGSEA. This CDR3 has 12 amino acids. V was clipped by 7 bases and J by 3 bases, with 12 bases between them. The CDR3 DNA sequence: TGCAGCGCGGGACTTAAAGACACTGAAGCTTTCTTT. It codes for CSAGLKDTEAFF.

The chain links TRBV5-1 to TRBJ1-1; 8 bases are a match to TRBD1. The germline CDR1 and CDR2 sequences are SGHRS and YFSETQ. CDR3 length: 14 amino acids. V lost 4 bases, J lost 2 bases, and 4 bases stayed unmatched. The CDR3 protein is CASSKDRDNTEAFF. CDR3 coding DNA: TGCGCCAGCAGCAAGGACAGGGACAACACTGAAGCTTTCTTT. The full variable domain, with the rest looked up from reference TRBV5-1 and TRBJ1-1, is KAGVTQTPRYLIKTRGQQVTLSCSPISGHRSVSWYQQTPGQGLQFLFEYFSETQRNKGNFPGRFSGRQFSNSRSEMNVSTLELGDSALYLCASSKDRDNTEAFFGQGTRLTVV.

Concerning this clone: One end of the junction varies from germline; a read error may be responsible. J is TRBJ2-1 and V is TRBV24-1; 8 bases align to TRBD2. The CDR3 has 16 amino acids. Germline CDR1 is KGHDR and CDR2 is SFDVKD. The CDR3 here is CATRDLLADSYNEQFF. The CDR3 DNA sequence: TGTGCCACCAGGGATTTACTAGCGGATTCCTACAATGAGCAGTTCTTC.

The chain combines TRBV20-1 with TRBJ2-1; D remains ambiguous. CDR3 length: 12 residues. Trimming shortened V by 3 bases and J by 5 bases, and 8 bases separated the two germline ends. Germline assignment: CDR1 DFQATT and CDR2 SNEGSKA (reference sequence). For the CDR3, the DNA is TGCAGTGCTAGTGTTGTCGACAATGAGCAGTTCTTC. Residues: CSASVVDNEQFF.

The J gene is TRBJ1-3, the V gene TRBV6-5, with 9 nucleotides matching TRBD1. V shed 5 bases, J shed 7 bases, and the junction held 9 bases outside the gene matches. Looked up from germline, CDR1 is MNHEY and CDR2 is SVGAGI. CDR3 length equals 15 residues. The CDR3 DNA sequence: TGTGCCAGCAGTCCCCGGACAGGGGACCCGAACACCATATATTTT. It specifies CASSPRTGDPNTIYF.

V is TRBV29-1 and J is TRBJ2-1, with 7 bases fitting TRBD2. Trimming removed 7 bases from V and 3 bases from J; junction bases left unmatched: 12. This CDR3 has 15 residues. Germline assignment: CDR1 SQVTM and CDR2 ANQGSEA. The CDR3 region is CSAVGRLADYNEQFF. DNA for the CDR3: TGCAGCGCGGTCGGCCGGCTAGCGGACTACAATGAGCAGTTCTTC.

This chain connects TRBV2 to TRBJ1-4; 9 bases align to TRBD1. The CDR3 length is 14 residues. With V trimmed by 5 bases and J by 5 bases, 3 bases remained unmatched. CDR1 is SNHLY and CDR2 is FYNNEI in the germline V gene. Here the CDR3 reads CASSRDRANEKLFF. Here the CDR3 DNA reads TGTGCCAGCAGTCGGGACAGGGCAAATGAAAAACTGTTTTTT.

V gene TRBV11-2 combines with J gene TRBJ2-1; no clear D gene. CDR1 is SGHAT and CDR2 is FQNNGV in the germline V gene. CDR3 length: 14 residues. Trimming left V 0 bases short and J 9 bases short, with 12 bases between. CDR3 sequence reads: CASSLEGRVTEQFF. In nucleotides, the CDR3 is TGTGCCAGCAGCTTAGAGGGTCGGGTAACTGAGCAGTTCTTC.

The chain employs TRBV18 and TRBJ2-1, with unresolved D. Germline V gene data show CDR1 as KGHSH and CDR2 as LQKENI. V lost 0 bases and J 3 bases, leaving 9 bases between the germline ends. The CDR3 totals 15 residues. The CDR3 DNA reads as TGTGCCAGCTCACCACCGGGCAGAAACTACAATGAGCAGTTCTTC. As protein: CASSPPGRNYNEQFF.

For the CDR3, the DNA is TGTGCCAGCAGCTCCAGTAGCGGGCGCCCGGGAAATACGCAGTATTTT. Translated: CASSSSSGRPGNTQYF. The V gene is TRBV5-4, the J gene TRBJ2-3; 7 nucleotides agree with TRBD2. The V gene end was trimmed by 3 bases and the J gene end by 7 bases; junction bases not matched to a gene: 14. Looked up from germline, CDR1 is SGHNT and CDR2 is YYREEE (reference sequence). The length of the CDR3 is 16 residues.

The V gene is TRBV10-3, the J gene TRBJ1-1; D is perhaps TRBD1 (6 bases). V shed 5 bases and J shed 3 bases, with 10 bases lying between them. From germline, CDR1 is ENHRY and CDR2 SYGVKD. The CDR3 loop spans 13 amino acids. DNA for the CDR3: TGTGCCATCAGTCTAGGGGGGGACACTGAAGCTTTCTTT. This codes for CAISLGGDTEAFF.

V usage is TRBV6-1 and J usage is TRBJ1-5; 7 nucleotides match TRBD1. V lost 3 bases and J lost 1; bases outside the gene matches: 6. Germline V gives CDR1 MNHNS, CDR2 SASEGT. CDR3 length: 16 amino acids. CDR3 protein: CASSEYRGSSNQPQHF. CDR3 DNA sequence: TGTGCCAGCAGTGAGTACAGGGGATCAAGCAATCAGCCCCAGCATTTT.

The rearrangement joins TRBV10-3 to TRBJ2-1; 9 nucleotides agree with TRBD1. The CDR3 runs 14 residues. Losses at the gene ends were 6 bases for V and 9 bases for J; bases not matched to a gene: 9. CDR1 and CDR2 from the germline V gene are ENHRY and SYGVKD. The CDR3 region is CAISTQGAESEQFF. CDR3 bases: TGTGCCATCAGCACACAGGGGGCAGAAAGTGAGCAGTTCTTC.

There are a few counts of this clone. The gene calls are TRBV11-2 and TRBJ2-2; D might be TRBD2 (5 bases). The CDR3 runs 18 residues. CDR1 SGHAT and CDR2 FQNNGV come from the germline V gene. Trimming took off 4 bases at V and 1 base at J, with 19 bases between the two ends. In DNA, the CDR3 is TGTGCCAGCAGCTCGCAGGCGGGCTCAATCCTGAACACCGGGGAGCTGTTTTTT. Residues: CASSSQAGSILNTGELFF. Supplemented by reference TRBV11-2 and TRBJ2-2, the full variable domain reads EAGVAQSPRYKIIEKRQSVAFWCNPISGHATLYWYQQILGQGPKLLIQFQNNGVVDDSQLPKDRFSAERLKGVDSTLKIQPAKLEDSAVYLCASSSQAGSILNTGELFFGEGSRLTVL.